This T cell receptor beta chain was retrieved from a study of T cells in Graves' hyperthyroidism and ophthalmopathy. The study left out patients who had uncontrolled infection, other autoimmune disease, pregnancy or lactation. Diagnoses used clinical symptoms, serum thyroxine and TRAb, thyroid ultrasound and orbital computed tomography. This clonotype was found many times. Its antigen is not known. Study-level points and caveats: Ophthalmopathy onset followed model prediction by a median roughly six months. Blood samples included most of the expanded thyroid clonotypes exceeding 0.001.

Trimming took 6 bases from V and 8 from J; bases not matched to a gene: 7. The CDR3 covers 13 residues. TCR beta CDR3 regions were amplified from RNA. First-round RT-PCR of the TCR CDR3 relied on the HTBI primer set. TCRdb processed the multiplex PCR reads anew with MiXCR; each CDR3 protein has one entry. The sample shows hundreds of thousands of distinct CDR3 sequences, over 12% of them seen only once. Sequencing used blood. The chain links TRBV12-3 or TRBV12-4 to TRBJ2-1, with 7 positions matching TRBD2. This TCR derives from a woman between 40 and 55 years old with Graves' ophthalmopathy. In DNA, the CDR3 is TGTGCCAGCAGGGCGGGGGAGGGCCATGAGCAGTTCTTC. This codes for CASRAGEGHEQFF.